What follows are 14 T cell receptor beta chains derived from one specimen sequenced in a study of T cell responses to AZD1222 COVID-19 vaccine. Generated by immunoSEQ multiplex PCR, the TCRdb table keeps only in-frame clones and is missing some. The data contain about 67,000 clones, around 84% of them singletons. This sample comprised peripheral blood, obtained on day 0 of AZD1222 vaccination. The receptors stem from an adult in good health.

The chain joins TRBV24-1 to TRBJ1-2; D unclear. V was trimmed by 5 bases and J by 1 base, leaving 7 bases between them. The CDR3 runs 13 residues. Germline values: CDR1 KGHDR, CDR2 SFDVKD. CDR3 region: CATSGRGNYGYTF. In DNA, the CDR3 is TGTGCCACCAGTGGTCGCGGTAACTATGGCTACACCTTC.

This rearrangement joins TRBV19 to TRBJ2-1, with 10 positions matching TRBD2. The CDR3 runs to 14 residues. The germline gives CDR1 LNHDA, CDR2 SQIVND (reference sequence). J was trimmed by 2 bases and V by 6 bases; bases with no gene match: 1. CDR3 coding DNA: TGTGCCAGTAGAAGCGGGAGGGCCTACAATGAGCAGTTCTTC. Translating it yields CASRSGRAYNEQFF. Full variable domain (outside the CDR3, taken from reference TRBV19 and TRBJ2-1): DGGITQSPKYLFRKEGQNVTLSCEQNLNHDAMYWYRQDPGQGLRLIYYSQIVNDFQKGDIAEGYSVSREKKESFPLTVTSAQKNPTAFYLCASRSGRAYNEQFFGPGTRLTVL.

V and J are TRBV18 and TRBJ1-1; 7 bases map to TRBD1. CDR1 and CDR2 from the germline V gene are KGHSH and LQKENI. CDR3 length: 14 residues. V was clipped by 3 bases and J by 4 bases; unmatched bases: 5. CDR3 protein: CASSPTGMSTEAFF. As DNA, the CDR3 is TGTGCCAGCTCACCGACAGGGATGAGCACTGAAGCTTTCTTT.

This sequence joins TRBV20-1 and TRBJ2-1, with no clear D. Trimming left V 4 bases short and J 6 bases short, with 4 bases between. Looked up from germline, CDR1 is DFQATT and CDR2 is SNEGSKA (reference sequence). The length of the CDR3 is 10 residues. Written as DNA, the CDR3 is TGCAGTGCTATAGCCAATGAGCAGTTCTTC. It specifies CSAIANEQFF.

This clone was found once. The CDR3 is CAHRGRGDYGYTF. CDR3 sequence (DNA): TGTGCCCACAGGGGCCGGGGGGACTATGGCTACACCTTC. The V and J genes are TRBV21-1 and TRBJ1-2. TRBV21-1 represents a pseudogene. The CDR3 sequence is 13 residues long.

This clone turned up a few times. The J gene is TRBJ1-1, the V gene TRBV19, with D tentatively TRBD1 (5 bases). Germline CDR1 and CDR2: LNHDA and SQIVND (reference sequence). Trimming stripped 5 bases from V and 3 bases from J, with 16 bases between. CDR3 size: 15 residues. CDR3 loop: CASSGGAGGDTEAFF. Here the CDR3 DNA reads TGTGCCAGTAGTGGTGGGGCGGGTGGTGACACTGAAGCTTTCTTT.

The chain is built from TRBV15 and TRBJ2-7; no clear D. Trimming took 0 bases from V and 2 from J, leaving 5 bases between them. The germline CDR1 and CDR2 sequences are LNHNV and YYDKDF (reference sequence). CDR3 length: 13 residues. The CDR3 nucleotides read TGTGCCACCAGCAGAGATCGGACCTACGAGCAGTACTTC. This gives the protein CATSRDRTYEQYF.

The chain links TRBV28 to TRBJ2-2; perhaps D is TRBD1 or TRBD2 (5 bases each). V lost 4 bases to trimming and J lost 7 bases, with 19 bases between them. Germline V gene lookup returns CDR1 MDHEN and CDR2 SYDVKM. The CDR3 has 16 residues. This CDR3 reads CASSSAGTSAVGELFF. CDR3 bases: TGTGCCAGCAGTTCGGCTGGGACCTCGGCGGTCGGGGAGCTGTTTTTT.

The chain carries TRBV4-3 and TRBJ2-7, with 8 bases that match TRBD1. V gave up 2 bases and J gave up 5 bases; unmatched junction bases: 2. The CDR3 extends over 13 amino acids. Germline CDR1 LGHNA, CDR2 YSLEER. The CDR3: CASSQPGQDEQYF. As DNA, the CDR3 is TGCGCCAGCAGCCAACCGGGACAGGACGAGCAGTACTTC.

The rearrangement uses TRBV5-8 and TRBJ1-5; 11 positions match TRBD1. J lost 6 bases, V lost 4 bases, and 9 bases had no gene match. The CDR3 length is 16 residues. Germline loops: CDR1 SGHTS, CDR2 YDEGEE. CDR3 loop: CASSARDRGTGQPQHF. CDR3 in DNA: TGTGCCAGCAGCGCGAGGGACAGGGGGACTGGTCAGCCCCAGCATTTT.

This clone has just a few counts. The chain couples TRBV19 to TRBJ2-3; 7 bases fit TRBD2. The germline CDR1 and CDR2 sequences are LNHDA and SQIVND (reference sequence). The CDR3 contains 15 residues. The V and J ends lost 5 bases and 0 bases, in that order; junction bases with no gene match: 5. CDR3 region: CASSYRGGSTDTQYF. In DNA, the CDR3 is TGTGCCAGTAGTTATCGGGGAGGGAGCACAGATACGCAGTATTTT.

This clone came up once. The rearrangement joins TRBV18 to TRBJ2-7; D remains ambiguous. The CDR3 length is 14 residues. The germline V gene encodes CDR1 KGHSH and CDR2 LQKENI. Trimming removed 3 bases from V and 3 bases from J, with 12 bases in between. For the CDR3, the DNA is TGTGCCAGCTCACCTACTCCTGACATCTACGAGCAGTACTTC. It yields the protein CASSPTPDIYEQYF.

The CDR3 protein is CASSFAENTEAFF. The CDR3 DNA is TGTGCCAGCAGCTTCGCCGAGAACACTGAAGCTTTCTTT. The chain joins TRBV7-3 to TRBJ1-1; D gene ambiguous. The V gene's germline CDR1 is SGHTA and CDR2 FQGTGA. Trimming removed 3 bases from V and 1 base from J, with 6 bases in between. The CDR3 length is 13 residues. Supplemented by reference TRBV7-3 and TRBJ1-1, the full variable domain reads GAGVSQTPSNKVTEKGKYVELRCDPISGHTALYWYRQSLGQGPEFLIYFQGTGAADDSGLPNDRFFAVRPEGSVSTLKIQRTERGDSAVYLCASSFAENTEAFFGQGTRLTVV.

V and J are TRBV4-1 and TRBJ1-2; possible D gene TRBD1, 5 bases. V was shortened by 4 bases and J by 8 bases, with 20 bases between the two germline ends. The CDR3 is made up of 15 amino acids. CDR1 MGHRA and CDR2 YSYEKL come from the germline V gene. CDR3 sequence reads: CASSLDKGPMYGYTF. CDR3 nucleotide sequence: TGCGCCAGCAGCCTGGATAAGGGGCCCATGTACGGCTACACCTTC.